The 9 T cell receptor beta chains given below trace back to one sample, sequenced in a study of cytomegalovirus exposure and HLA in healthy donors. PCR used 60 Vbeta primers and 13 Jbeta primers. Profiled with immunoSEQ multiplex PCR; TCRdb holds only in-frame clones, not every one. This table has 200,000 to 250,000 clones, over 70% appearing once. The source material was PBMCs. The origin of the receptors is a woman aged 55-70 years in good health and CMV-seropositive.

The chain carries TRBV5-1 and TRBJ2-4, with 10 nucleotides matching TRBD2. CDR1 SGHRS and CDR2 YFSETQ come from the germline V gene. The CDR3 extends over 15 amino acids. The junction had 6 bases not matched to a gene; V was cut back by 1 base and J by 8 bases. In DNA form, the CDR3 reads TGCGCCAGCAGCTTGATTGCTAGCGGGAGATACATTCAGTACTTC. It translates to CASSLIASGRYIQYF.

The chain couples TRBV7-2 to TRBJ2-2, with 7 bases fitting TRBD1. This CDR3 region has 15 residues. Unmatched junction bases numbered 10, after V lost 5 bases and J lost 7 bases. The germline CDR1 and CDR2 sequences are SGHTA and FQGNSA. CDR3: CASSDSRGINGELFF. For the CDR3, the DNA is TGTGCCAGCAGCGACAGCAGGGGGATCAACGGGGAGCTGTTTTTT.

The rearrangement links TRBV6-5 to TRBJ2-2; 7 bases align to TRBD2. The CDR3 is 15 amino acids. V was pared by 8 bases and J by 5 bases, with 11 bases of the junction left unmatched. Per germline, CDR1 MNHEY and CDR2 SVGAGI. CDR3 loop: CASRLWGGETGELFF. CDR3 bases: TGTGCCAGCCGGCTATGGGGGGGGGAGACCGGGGAGCTGTTTTTT.

The chain recombines TRBV7-9 with TRBJ1-6; perhaps TRBD1 as D (5 bases). The CDR3 covers 12 residues. Germline values: CDR1 SEHNR, CDR2 FQNEAQ (reference sequence). With 11 bases removed from V and 7 bases from J, the gap between germline ends came to 12 bases. CDR3 region: CAVGALNSPLHF. CDR3 coding DNA: TGTGCCGTTGGGGCCCTGAATTCACCCCTCCACTTT. The full variable domain, in which reference TRBV7-9 and TRBJ1-6 provide the parts outside the CDR3, is DTGVSQNPRHKITKRGQNVTFRCDPISEHNRLYWYRQTLGQGPEFLTYFQNEAQLEKSRLLSDRFSAERPKGSFSTLEIQRTEQGDSAMYLCAVGALNSPLHFGNGTRLTVT.

The chain carries TRBV5-1 and TRBJ1-1; TRBD1 might be the D (6 bases). This CDR3 comprises 15 residues. Trimming stripped 3 bases from V and 6 bases from J, with 18 bases between. Per germline, CDR1 SGHRS and CDR2 YFSETQ. CDR3 sequence reads: CASSWRTASSAEAFF. The DNA for the CDR3 is TGCGCCAGCAGCTGGAGGACAGCCTCTTCTGCTGAAGCTTTCTTT.

The rearrangement joins TRBV9 to TRBJ1-5; no definite D call. Germline-derived CDR1 and CDR2 are SGDLS and YYNGEE. The length of the CDR3 is 13 residues. The germline V and J ends were trimmed by 4 bases and 2 bases, with 7 bases remaining between them. The CDR3 loop reads CASSTRGNQPQHF. DNA for the CDR3: TGTGCCAGCAGCACTCGGGGCAATCAGCCCCAGCATTTT.

The CDR3 coding sequence is TGTGCCAGCAGCTCGGGGGACAGGAAAGATACGCAGTATTTT. It yields the protein CASSSGDRKDTQYF. This chain connects TRBV7-6 to TRBJ2-3; 8 bases map to TRBD1. Per the germline V gene, CDR1 is SGHVS and CDR2 is FNYEAQ. CDR3 length equals 14 residues. V was pared by 4 bases and J by 5 bases, with 5 bases of the junction left unmatched.

This clone showed up just a few times. The rearrangement joins TRBV5-4 to TRBJ1-2, with D hard to call. Germline CDR1 and CDR2: SGHNT and YYREEE (reference sequence). V was pared by 4 bases and J by 5 bases, with 6 bases between. This CDR3 is 11 amino acids long. This CDR3 is CASSTVYGYTF. CDR3 sequence (DNA): TGTGCCAGCAGCACGGTGTATGGCTACACCTTC.

This clone was counted a few times. The chain links TRBV19 to TRBJ2-3; no clear D. CDR3 length equals 14 residues. CDR1 is LNHDA and CDR2 is SQIVND in the germline V gene (reference sequence). V was trimmed by 6 bases and J by 2 bases, leaving 12 bases between them. In DNA form, the CDR3 reads TGTGCCAGTAGATCCAGGCGCTACACAGATACGCAGTATTTT. Translating gives CASRSRRYTDTQYF.